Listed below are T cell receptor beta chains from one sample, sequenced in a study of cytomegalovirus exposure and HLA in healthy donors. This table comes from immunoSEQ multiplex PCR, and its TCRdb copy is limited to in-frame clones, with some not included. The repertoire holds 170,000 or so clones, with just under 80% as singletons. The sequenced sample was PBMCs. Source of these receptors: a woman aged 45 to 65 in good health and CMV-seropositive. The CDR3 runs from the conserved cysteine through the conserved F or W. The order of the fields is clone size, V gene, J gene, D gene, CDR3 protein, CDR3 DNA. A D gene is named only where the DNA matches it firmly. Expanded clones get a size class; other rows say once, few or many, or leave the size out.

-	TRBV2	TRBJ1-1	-	CASSASRNTEAFF	TGTGCCAGCAGTGCCTCCAGGAACACTGAAGCTTTCTTT
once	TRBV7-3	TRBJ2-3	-	CASSPREVGTDTQYF	TGTGCCAGCAGCCCACGCGAAGTAGGCACAGATACGCAGTATTTT
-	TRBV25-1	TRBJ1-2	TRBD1	CASSEYGQGHYGYTF	TGTGCCAGCAGTGAATATGGACAGGGGCACTATGGCTACACCTTC
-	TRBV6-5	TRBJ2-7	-	CASSPLLSTTREQYF	TGTGCCAGCAGCCCCCTTCTATCGACGACTCGCGAGCAGTACTTC
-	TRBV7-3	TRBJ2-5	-	CASSLNNRVGAQYF	TGTGCCAGCAGCTTAAATAACAGGGTAGGGGCCCAGTACTTC
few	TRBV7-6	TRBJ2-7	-	CASSLAARGGYEQYF	TGTGCCAGCAGCTTAGCGGCTAGGGGGGGCTACGAGCAGTACTTC
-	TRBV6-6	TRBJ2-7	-	CASSMQGNDYEQYF	TGTGCCAGTTCTATGCAGGGTAATGACTACGAGCAGTACTTC
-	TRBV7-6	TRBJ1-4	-	CASSTGYNEKLFF	TGTGCCAGCAGCACAGGGTATAATGAAAAACTGTTTTTT
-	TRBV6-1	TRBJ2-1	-	CASRRDLGENEQFF	TGTGCCAGCAGGCGGGACTTGGGGGAGAATGAGCAGTTCTTC
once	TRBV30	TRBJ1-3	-	CAWARQGGNTIYF	TGTGCCTGGGCCCGGCAGGGGGGAAACACCATATATTTT
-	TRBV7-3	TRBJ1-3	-	CASSSLGLSGNTIYF	TGTGCCAGCAGCTCCCTCGGACTCTCTGGAAACACCATATATTTT
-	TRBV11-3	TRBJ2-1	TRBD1	CASSLDGDRVNEQFF	TGTGCCAGCAGCTTAGATGGGGACAGGGTAAATGAGCAGTTCTTC
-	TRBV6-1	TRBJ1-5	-	CASQTRQSQPQHF	TGTGCCAGCCAAACCCGACAGTCCCAGCCCCAGCATTTT
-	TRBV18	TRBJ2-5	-	CASSPPSVPKTQYF	TGTGCCAGCTCACCACCTTCAGTGCCAAAGACCCAGTACTTC
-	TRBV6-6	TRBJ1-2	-	CASSYASGYGYTF	TGTGCCAGCAGTTACGCCTCGGGGTATGGCTACACCTTC
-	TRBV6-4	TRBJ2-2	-	CASRRESNTGELFF	TGTGCCAGCAGGAGGGAGTCGAACACCGGGGAGCTGTTTTTT
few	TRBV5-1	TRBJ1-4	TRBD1	CASSFGQGQSNEKLFF	TGCGCCAGCAGCTTTGGGCAGGGACAGTCTAATGAAAAACTGTTTTTT
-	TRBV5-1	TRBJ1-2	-	CASSPDRGYGYTF	TGCGCCAGCAGCCCGGACAGAGGCTATGGCTACACCTTC
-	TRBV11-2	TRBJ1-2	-	CASSLAPRAVGGGYTF	TGTGCCAGCAGCTTAGCGCCCCGGGCAGTCGGAGGGGGCTACACCTTC
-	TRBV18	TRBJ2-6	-	CASSPNPSSGANVLTF	TGTGCCAGCTCACCCAACCCCAGCTCTGGGGCCAACGTCCTGACTTTC
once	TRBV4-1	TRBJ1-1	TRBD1	CASSQEVYRGAEAFF	TGCGCCAGCAGCCAAGAGGTTTACAGGGGGGCTGAAGCTTTCTTT
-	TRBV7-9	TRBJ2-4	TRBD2	CASSLRVAGALAKNIQYF	TGTGCCAGCAGCTTAAGGGTAGCGGGCGCCCTAGCCAAAAACATTCAGTACTTC
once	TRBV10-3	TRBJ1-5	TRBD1	CAISDPTGGNQPQHF	TGTGCCATCAGCGATCCAACAGGGGGTAATCAGCCCCAGCATTTT
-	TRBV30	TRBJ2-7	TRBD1	CAWSGTGNLARLYEQYF	TGTGCCTGGAGTGGGACAGGGAACTTAGCCCGTCTCTACGAGCAGTACTTC
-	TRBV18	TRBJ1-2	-	CASSPVTGVDGYTF	TGTGCCAGCTCACCAGTCACCGGAGTGGATGGCTACACCTTC
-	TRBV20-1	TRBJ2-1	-	CSAEDNEQFF	TGCAGTGCAGAGGACAATGAGCAGTTCTTC
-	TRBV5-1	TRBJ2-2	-	CASSFDSFTGELFF	TGCGCCAGCAGCTTTGACAGCTTCACCGGGGAGCTGTTTTTT
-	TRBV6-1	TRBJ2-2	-	CASTRTSNTGELFF	TGTGCCAGCACTCGGACATCGAACACCGGGGAGCTGTTTTTT
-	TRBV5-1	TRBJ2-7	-	CASTFTGEDEQYF	TGCGCCAGCACTTTCACCGGGGAAGACGAGCAGTACTTC
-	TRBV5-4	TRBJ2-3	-	CASSLIGDTDTQYF	TGTGCCAGCAGCTTAATAGGGGACACAGATACGCAGTATTTT
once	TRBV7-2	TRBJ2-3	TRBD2	CASRSRTSAVSTDTQYF	TGTGCCAGCAGGTCTAGGACTAGCGCCGTTAGCACAGATACGCAGTATTTT
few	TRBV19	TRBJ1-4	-	CASSMGGKLFF	TGTGCCAGTAGTATGGGGGGGAAACTGTTTTTT
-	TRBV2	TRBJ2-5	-	CAIIETQYF	TGTGCCATAATAGAGACCCAGTACTTC
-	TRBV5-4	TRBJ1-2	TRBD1	CASSGGGTQGARYGYTF	TGTGCCAGCAGCGGAGGGGGTACACAGGGGGCGAGGTATGGCTACACCTTC
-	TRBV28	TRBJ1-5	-	CASSFPKGGIGSNQPQHF	TGTGCCAGCAGTTTCCCCAAAGGGGGTATTGGAAGCAATCAGCCCCAGCATTTT
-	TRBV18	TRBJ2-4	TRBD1	CASSETGGVKNIQYF	TGTGCCAGCTCAGAGACAGGGGGCGTCAAAAACATTCAGTACTTC
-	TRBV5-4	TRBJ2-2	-	CASSLWTGAGELFF	TGTGCCAGCAGTCTTTGGACGGGGGCCGGGGAGCTGTTTTTT
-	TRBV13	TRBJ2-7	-	CASSTTWRDEQYF	TGTGCCAGCAGCACAACGTGGCGGGACGAGCAGTACTTC
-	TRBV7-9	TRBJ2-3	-	CASTPVPGRPRVTQYF	TGTGCCAGCACCCCAGTCCCAGGGCGCCCCAGGGTTACGCAGTATTTT
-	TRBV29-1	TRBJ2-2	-	CSVGQANTGELFF	TGCAGCGTGGGCCAGGCGAACACCGGGGAGCTGTTTTTT
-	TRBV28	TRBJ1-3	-	CASSPDTYSGNTIYF	TGTGCCAGCAGTCCCGACACCTACTCTGGAAACACCATATATTTT
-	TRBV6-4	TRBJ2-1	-	CASSDVHQGRQFF	TGTGCCAGCAGTGACGTTCATCAGGGAAGGCAGTTCTTC
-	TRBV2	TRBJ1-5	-	CASSEYLVGGNNQPQHF	TGTGCCAGCAGTGAATATCTGGTTGGCGGGAACAATCAGCCCCAGCATTTT
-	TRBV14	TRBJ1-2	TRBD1	CASSVQGSYGYTF	TGTGCCAGCAGCGTACAGGGGTCCTATGGCTACACCTTC
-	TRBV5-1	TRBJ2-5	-	CASSLGQLEETQYF	TGCGCCAGCAGCTTGGGGCAGCTAGAAGAGACCCAGTACTTC
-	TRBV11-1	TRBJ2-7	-	CASSSRGSYEQYF	TGTGCCAGCAGCTCCAGAGGGTCCTACGAGCAGTACTTC
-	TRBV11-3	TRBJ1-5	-	CASSRRRDSNQPQHF	TGTGCCAGCAGCCGTAGGAGGGATAGCAATCAGCCCCAGCATTTT
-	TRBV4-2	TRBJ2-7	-	CASSQDITQGHEQYF	TGTGCCAGCAGCCAAGATATAACCCAGGGCCACGAGCAGTACTTC
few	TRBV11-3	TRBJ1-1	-	CASSETAGAGEAFF	TGTGCCAGCAGCGAGACGGCTGGGGCTGGTGAAGCTTTCTTT
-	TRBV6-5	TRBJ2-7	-	CASSYSQGPYEQYF	TGTGCCAGCAGTTACTCACAGGGTCCCTACGAGCAGTACTTC
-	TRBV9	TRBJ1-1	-	CASSVGLGGLHEAFF	TGTGCCAGCAGCGTAGGCTTGGGTGGGCTGCATGAAGCTTTCTTT